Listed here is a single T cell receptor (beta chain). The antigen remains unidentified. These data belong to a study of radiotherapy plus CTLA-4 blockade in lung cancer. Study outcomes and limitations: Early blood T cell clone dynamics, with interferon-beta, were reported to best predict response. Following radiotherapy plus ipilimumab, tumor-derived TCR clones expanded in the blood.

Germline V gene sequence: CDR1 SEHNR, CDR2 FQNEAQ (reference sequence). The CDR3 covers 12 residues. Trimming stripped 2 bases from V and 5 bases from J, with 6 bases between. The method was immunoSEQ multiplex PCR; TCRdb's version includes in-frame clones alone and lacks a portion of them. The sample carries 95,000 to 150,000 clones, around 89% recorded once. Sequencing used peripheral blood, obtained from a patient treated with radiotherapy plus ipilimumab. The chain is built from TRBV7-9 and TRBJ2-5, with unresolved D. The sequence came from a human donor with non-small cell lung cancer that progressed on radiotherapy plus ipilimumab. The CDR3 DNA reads TGTGCCAGCAGCTTAATATGGGAGACCCAGTACTTC. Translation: CASSLIWETQYF.